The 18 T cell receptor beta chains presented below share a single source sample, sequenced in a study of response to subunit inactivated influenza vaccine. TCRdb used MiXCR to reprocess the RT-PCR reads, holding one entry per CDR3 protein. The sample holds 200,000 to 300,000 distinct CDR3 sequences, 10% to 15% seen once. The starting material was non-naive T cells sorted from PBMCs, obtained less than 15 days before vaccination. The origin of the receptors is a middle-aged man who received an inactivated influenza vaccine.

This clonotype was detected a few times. CDR3 bases: TGTGCCACCAGTGATTCCACTAGCGGGGGTCAGTGGCAGTTCTTC. Translating gives CATSDSTSGGQWQFF. This chain connects TRBV24-1 to TRBJ2-1; TRBD2 matches at 11 bases. The CDR3 spans 15 residues. CDR1 is KGHDR, CDR2 SFDVKD, per germline. V lost 2 bases and J lost 12; bases outside the gene matches: 8.

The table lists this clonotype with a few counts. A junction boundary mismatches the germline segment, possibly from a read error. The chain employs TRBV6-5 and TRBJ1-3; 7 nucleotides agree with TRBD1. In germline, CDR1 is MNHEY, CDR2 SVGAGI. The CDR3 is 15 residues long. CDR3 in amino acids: CASSFDRAAGNTIYF. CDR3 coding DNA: TGTGCCAGCAGTTTCGACAGGGCCGCTGGGAACACCATATATTTT.

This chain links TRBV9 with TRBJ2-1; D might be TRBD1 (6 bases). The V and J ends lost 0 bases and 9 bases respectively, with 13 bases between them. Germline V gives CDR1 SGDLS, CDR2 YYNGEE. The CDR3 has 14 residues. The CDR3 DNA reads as TGTGCCAGCAGCGTAGAGGGGCAGGGGATTGAGCAGTTCTTC. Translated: CASSVEGQGIEQFF.

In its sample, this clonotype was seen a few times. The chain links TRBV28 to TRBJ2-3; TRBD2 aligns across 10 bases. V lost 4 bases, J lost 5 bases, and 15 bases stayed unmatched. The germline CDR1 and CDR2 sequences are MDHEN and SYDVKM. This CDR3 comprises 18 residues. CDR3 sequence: CASSSPLEAGGPGDTQYF. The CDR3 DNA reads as TGTGCCAGCAGTTCCCCCCTTGAAGCGGGGGGGCCGGGAGATACGCAGTATTTT. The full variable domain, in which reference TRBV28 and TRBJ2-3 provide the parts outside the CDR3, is DVKVTQSSRYLVKRTGEKVFLECVQDMDHENMFWYRQDPGLGLRLIYFSYDVKMKEKGDIPEGYSVSREKKERFSLILESASTNQTSMYLCASSSPLEAGGPGDTQYFGPGTRLTVL.

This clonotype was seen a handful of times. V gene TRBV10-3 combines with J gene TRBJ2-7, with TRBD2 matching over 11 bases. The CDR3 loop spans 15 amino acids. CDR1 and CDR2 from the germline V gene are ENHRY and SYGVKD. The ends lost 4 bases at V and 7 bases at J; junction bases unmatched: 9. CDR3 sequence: CAISGGLAGALEQYF. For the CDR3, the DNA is TGTGCCATCAGTGGAGGACTAGCGGGTGCCTTAGAGCAGTACTTC.

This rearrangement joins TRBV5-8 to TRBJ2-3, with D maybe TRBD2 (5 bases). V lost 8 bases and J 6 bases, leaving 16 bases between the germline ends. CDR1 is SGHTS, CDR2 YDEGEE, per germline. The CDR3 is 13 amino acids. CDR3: CARGLGLADTQYF. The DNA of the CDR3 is TGTGCCAGGGGCCTCGGACTTGCCGATACGCAGTATTTT.

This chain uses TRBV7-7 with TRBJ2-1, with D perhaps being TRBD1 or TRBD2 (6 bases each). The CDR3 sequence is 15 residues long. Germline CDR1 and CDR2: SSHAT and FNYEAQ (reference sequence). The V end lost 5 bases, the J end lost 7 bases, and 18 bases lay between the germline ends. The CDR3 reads CASSTGRGRYNEQFF. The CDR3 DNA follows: TGTGCCAGCAGCACGGGAAGGGGGAGGTATAATGAGCAGTTCTTC.

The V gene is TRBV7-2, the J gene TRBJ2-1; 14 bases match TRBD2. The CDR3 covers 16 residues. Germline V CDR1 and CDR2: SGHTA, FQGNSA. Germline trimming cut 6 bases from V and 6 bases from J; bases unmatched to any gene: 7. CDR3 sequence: CASRAGGTSGSNEQFF. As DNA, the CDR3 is TGTGCCAGCAGAGCGGGGGGGACTAGCGGGAGCAATGAGCAGTTCTTC.

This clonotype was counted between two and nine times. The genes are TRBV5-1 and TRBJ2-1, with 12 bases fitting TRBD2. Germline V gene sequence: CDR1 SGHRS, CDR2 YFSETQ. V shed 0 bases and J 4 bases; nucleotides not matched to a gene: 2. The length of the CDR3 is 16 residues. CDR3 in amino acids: CASSLGGTSGYNEQFF. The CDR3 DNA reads TGCGCCAGCAGCTTGGGGGGGACTAGCGGGTACAATGAGCAGTTCTTC.

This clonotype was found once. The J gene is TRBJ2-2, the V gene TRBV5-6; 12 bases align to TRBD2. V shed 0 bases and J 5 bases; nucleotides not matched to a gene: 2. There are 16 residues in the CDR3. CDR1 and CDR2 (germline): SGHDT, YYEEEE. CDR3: CASSLGLAGATGELFF. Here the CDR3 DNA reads TGTGCCAGCAGCTTGGGACTAGCGGGAGCGACCGGGGAGCTGTTTTTT.

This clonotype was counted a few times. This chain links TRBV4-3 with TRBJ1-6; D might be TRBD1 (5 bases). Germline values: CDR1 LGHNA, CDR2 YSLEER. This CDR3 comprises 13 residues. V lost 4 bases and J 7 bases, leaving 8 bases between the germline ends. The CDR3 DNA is TGCGCCAGCAGCCGAGACAGCAATTCACCCCTCCACTTT. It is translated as CASSRDSNSPLHF.

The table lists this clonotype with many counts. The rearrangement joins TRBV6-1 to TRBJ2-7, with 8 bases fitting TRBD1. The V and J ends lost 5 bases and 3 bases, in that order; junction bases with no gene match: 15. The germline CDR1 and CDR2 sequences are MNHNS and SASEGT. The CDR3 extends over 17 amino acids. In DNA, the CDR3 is TGTGCCAGCAGTACCATTCTACAGGGGGTGCCTTTCTACGAGCAGTACTTC. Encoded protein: CASSTILQGVPFYEQYF.

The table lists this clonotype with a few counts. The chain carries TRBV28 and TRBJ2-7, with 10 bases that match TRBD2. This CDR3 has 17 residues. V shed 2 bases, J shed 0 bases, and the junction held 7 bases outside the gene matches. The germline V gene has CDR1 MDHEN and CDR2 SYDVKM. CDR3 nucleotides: TGTGCCAGCAGTTTAGCCCTAGCGGGGGCCAACTCCTACGAGCAGTACTTC. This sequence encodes CASSLALAGANSYEQYF.

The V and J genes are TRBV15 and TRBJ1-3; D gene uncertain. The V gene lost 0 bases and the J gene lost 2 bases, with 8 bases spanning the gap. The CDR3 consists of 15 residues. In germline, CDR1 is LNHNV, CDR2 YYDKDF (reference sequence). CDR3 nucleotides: TGTGCCACCAGCAGAGATTTTGGGGCTGGAAACACCATATATTTT. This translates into CATSRDFGAGNTIYF.

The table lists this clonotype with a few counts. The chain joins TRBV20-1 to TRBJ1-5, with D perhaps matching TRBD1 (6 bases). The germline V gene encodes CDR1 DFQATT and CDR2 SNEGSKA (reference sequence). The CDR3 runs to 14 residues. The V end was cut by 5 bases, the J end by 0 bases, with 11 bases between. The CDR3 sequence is CSAEDRYSNQPQHF. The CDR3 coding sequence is TGCAGTGCTGAGGACAGATATAGCAATCAGCCCCAGCATTTT.

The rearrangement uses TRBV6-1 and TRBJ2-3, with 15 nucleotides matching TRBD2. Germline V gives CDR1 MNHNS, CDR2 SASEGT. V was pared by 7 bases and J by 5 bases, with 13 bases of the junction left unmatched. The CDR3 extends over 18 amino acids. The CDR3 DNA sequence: TGTGCCAGCATAGCCGGCCGGACTAGCGGGGGGGCCGGAGATACGCAGTATTTT. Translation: CASIAGRTSGGAGDTQYF.

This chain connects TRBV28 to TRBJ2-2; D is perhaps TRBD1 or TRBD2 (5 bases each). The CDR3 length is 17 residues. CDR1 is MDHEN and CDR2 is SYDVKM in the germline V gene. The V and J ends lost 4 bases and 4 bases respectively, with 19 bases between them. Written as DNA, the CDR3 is TGTGCCAGCAGTTCTATTAATCTCTGGGGGATCACCGGGGAGCTGTTTTTT. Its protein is CASSSINLWGITGELFF.

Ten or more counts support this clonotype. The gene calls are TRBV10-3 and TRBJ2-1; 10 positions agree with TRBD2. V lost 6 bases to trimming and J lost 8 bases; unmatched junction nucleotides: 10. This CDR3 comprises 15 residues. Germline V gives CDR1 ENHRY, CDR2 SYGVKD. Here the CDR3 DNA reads TGTGCCATCAGCGGGACTAGCGTGACGGCCGATGAGCAGTTCTTC. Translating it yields CAISGTSVTADEQFF.